These 8 T cell receptor beta chains originate from one sample sequenced in a study of T-cell memory formation after mild COVID-19. TCRdb reanalysed the 5' RACE reads using MiXCR and keeps one entry per CDR3 protein. The table lists some 150,000 distinct CDR3 sequences, 6% to 6.5% of them singletons. Input material: PBMCs or a T cell subset sorted from them (not recorded which). These receptors all stem from an adult woman who had mild COVID-19 (a few samples of this study predate the infection). Cell type and time point are not known.

This clonotype has only a few counts. In DNA form, the CDR3 reads TGTGCCAGCTTACCGGGACAGGGATACAATGAGCAGTTCTTC. Its protein product is CASLPGQGYNEQFF. This chain joins TRBV18 and TRBJ2-1, with 9 bases aligning to TRBD1. Germline V lookup: CDR1 KGHSH, CDR2 LQKENI. V lost 7 bases and J lost 4; bases outside the gene matches: 5. The CDR3 extends over 14 amino acids.

This clonotype was counted at least ten times. The chain links TRBV5-6 to TRBJ2-5, with 8 nucleotides matching TRBD2. V lost 0 bases and J lost 5; bases outside the gene matches: 9. Germline CDR1 is SGHDT and CDR2 is YYEEEE. The CDR3 has 16 amino acids. The CDR3 region is CASSLGLANPKETQYF. In DNA, the CDR3 is TGTGCCAGCAGCTTGGGACTAGCGAACCCGAAGGAGACCCAGTACTTC.

This clonotype has a count of ten or more. V is TRBV5-1 and J is TRBJ2-1, with TRBD2 matching 13 bases. V dropped 3 bases and J dropped 4; count of bases not matched to a gene: 7. This CDR3 is 17 amino acids long. Germline CDR1 SGHRS, CDR2 YFSETQ. The CDR3 spells CASSSDTSGGAYNEQFF. The CDR3 bases are TGCGCCAGCAGCTCTGACACTAGCGGGGGGGCATACAATGAGCAGTTCTTC.

This clonotype was observed a handful of times. This chain joins TRBV7-9 and TRBJ1-1; D may be TRBD1 (6 bases). Germline V lookup: CDR1 SEHNR, CDR2 FQNEAQ (reference sequence). Trimming pared 2 bases from V and 6 bases from J, leaving 10 bases between. The CDR3 sequence is 13 residues long. CDR3 nucleotides: TGTGCCAGCAGCTTATTAGCAGGGGCTGAAGCTTTCTTT. Its protein is CASSLLAGAEAFF.

Turning to this clonotype: Being one base from a much bigger clone, this may be a read error. The chain recombines TRBV5-1 with TRBJ2-7, with 8 positions matching TRBD1. The germline V gene encodes CDR1 SGHRS and CDR2 YFSETQ. The CDR3 runs 11 residues. As DNA, the CDR3 is TGCGCCATCAGCCTCCGGACAGGGACGTACTTC. Translation: CAISLRTGTYF.

This clonotype has ten or more counts. This chain links TRBV10-3 with TRBJ2-5; 10 bases match TRBD1. The CDR3 is 16 amino acids. CDR1 and CDR2 (germline): ENHRY, SYGVKD. The ends lost 0 bases at V and 5 bases at J; junction bases unmatched: 6. CDR3 region: CAISESVGQGLETQYF. The CDR3 nucleotides read TGTGCCATCAGTGAGTCGGTGGGACAGGGGTTGGAGACCCAGTACTTC.

This clonotype came up many times. This chain uses TRBV12-3 or TRBV12-4 with TRBJ2-1; 7 bases fit TRBD1. Trimming removed 6 bases from V and 8 bases from J; junction bases left unmatched: 10. This CDR3 is built from 14 residues. The CDR3 spells CASRGGRRAYEQFF. Here the CDR3 DNA reads TGTGCCAGCAGAGGGGGCCGCAGGGCGTATGAGCAGTTCTTC.

This clonotype was detected many times. The chain combines TRBV29-1 with TRBJ2-5, with D possibly being TRBD2 (7 bases). Germline CDR1 and CDR2: SQVTM and ANQGSEA. This CDR3 contains 13 residues. V was pared by 3 bases and J by 8 bases, with 16 bases between. CDR3 loop: CSVDQGGGDTQYF. CDR3 in DNA: TGCAGCGTTGATCAGGGAGGGGGGGATACCCAGTACTTC.